These 25 T cell receptor beta chains originate from one sample sequenced in a study of T cells in Graves' hyperthyroidism and ophthalmopathy (dated by TCRdb to about 2019). The library was obtained by multiplex PCR. The sequencer was an Illumina HiSeq 2000. The TCR beta CDR3 regions were amplified from RNA transcripts. A first-round RT-PCR of the TCR CDR3 used the HTBI primer set with the Qiagen OneStep RT-PCR kit. The raw public reads went through TCRdb reprocessing: fastp at Q25, MiXCR clone calling, in-frame beta chains kept. Rows are unified per CDR3 protein, each entry keeping the most common DNA and genes. This sample has around 390,000 distinct CDR3 sequences in its table, and roughly 15% of those were observed once. The biggest ten clones account for about 19% of the sample. Sequencing was carried out using blood. The receptor set was obtained from a woman in her 30s with Graves' ophthalmopathy.

Ten or more counts support this clonotype. The chain uses TRBV3-1 and TRBJ1-2; 9 nucleotides align to TRBD1. The V and J ends lost 4 bases and 7 bases, in that order; junction bases with no gene match: 10. Germline V gene data show CDR1 as LGHDT and CDR2 as YNNKEL (reference sequence). This CDR3 has 15 residues. DNA of the CDR3: TGTGCCAGCAGCCCCTCTTGGACAGGGGAAAGTGGCTACACCTTC. The encoded protein is CASSPSWTGESGYTF.

This clonotype was detected only a few times. The V and J genes are TRBV10-1 and TRBJ1-1, with D perhaps matching TRBD1 (6 bases). The CDR3 runs 15 residues. CDR1 is WNHNN and CDR2 is SYGVQD in the germline V gene (reference sequence). V was cut by 1 base and J by 1 base, with 10 bases left in between. The CDR3, as DNA: TGCGCCAGCAGTGAGTATAGGACAGCGAACACTGAAGCTTTCTTT. It translates to CASSEYRTANTEAFF.

This clonotype showed up many times. The chain uses TRBV7-2 and TRBJ1-1; D remains unclear. Germline CDR1 and CDR2: SGHTA and FQGNSA. Trimming shortened V by 2 bases and J by 0 bases, and 10 bases separated the two germline ends. The CDR3 is 15 residues long. The CDR3 here is CASSLSPGMNTEAFF. The CDR3 bases are TGTGCCAGCAGCTTATCCCCGGGCATGAACACTGAAGCTTTCTTT.

In its sample, this clonotype was seen a few times. The chain uses TRBV9 and TRBJ2-2; either TRBD1 or TRBD2 may supply D (5 bases each). Germline CDR1 SGDLS, CDR2 YYNGEE. The CDR3 is 16 amino acids. Trimming cost V 2 bases and J 7 bases, with 18 bases left between them. The CDR3 loop is CASSVRQGEDIGELFF. Written as DNA, the CDR3 is TGTGCCAGCAGCGTTAGGCAGGGAGAGGACATCGGGGAGCTGTTTTTT. Looking up the rest from reference TRBV9 and TRBJ2-2 gives the full variable domain: DSGVTQTPKHLITATGQRVTLRCSPRSGDLSVYWYQQSLDQGLQFLIQYYNGEERAKGNILERFSAQQFPDLHSELNLSSLELGDSALYFCASSVRQGEDIGELFFGEGSRLTVL.

This clonotype was observed many times. This rearrangement joins TRBV12-3 or TRBV12-4 to TRBJ1-2, with D possibly matching TRBD1 (6 bases). V dropped 6 bases and J dropped 2 bases, with 16 bases sitting between them. The CDR3 length is 15 residues. The CDR3 nucleotides are TGTGCCAGCAGCCGGATCAGGGGTGCGAACTATGGCTACACCTTC. It is translated as CASSRIRGANYGYTF.

Ten or more counts support this clonotype. The chain is built from TRBV12-3 or TRBV12-4 and TRBJ2-1; a possible D gene is TRBD2 (6 bases). Trimming stripped 3 bases from V and 9 bases from J, with 15 bases between. The CDR3 length is 14 residues. CDR3 sequence (DNA): TGTGCCAGCAGTTTTGACAGCGGGCCGGGTGAGCAGTTCTTC. Protein: CASSFDSGPGEQFF.

This clonotype was counted ten times or more. This chain uses TRBV7-8 with TRBJ2-1; 7 bases are a match to TRBD2. CDR3 length: 12 amino acids. Germline trimming cut 5 bases from V and 10 bases from J; bases unmatched to any gene: 5. Germline-derived CDR1 and CDR2 are SGHVS and FQNEAQ. The DNA of the CDR3 is TGTGCCAGCAGCGGGCCCGGGGGGGAGCAGTTCTTC. It encodes CASSGPGGEQFF. Supplemented by reference TRBV7-8 and TRBJ2-1, the full variable domain reads GAGVSQSPRYKVAKRGQDVALRCDPISGHVSLFWYQQALGQGPEFLTYFQNEAQLDKSGLPSDRFFAERPEGSVSTLKIQRTQQEDSAVYLCASSGPGGEQFFGPGTRLTVL.

The rearrangement uses TRBV7-4 and TRBJ1-5, with D maybe TRBD1 (6 bases). CDR3 length: 16 residues. Germline V gene lookup returns CDR1 SGHVT and CDR2 SQSDAQ. V lost 3 bases to trimming and J lost 2 bases, with 14 bases between them. DNA for the CDR3: TGTGCCAGCAGCTTGTTGTGGGACATTCGCAATCAGCCCCAGCATTTT. This translates into CASSLLWDIRNQPQHF.

This clonotype was counted only a few times. The chain employs TRBV15 and TRBJ1-2, with 7 bases fitting TRBD1. Trimming took 0 bases from V and 8 from J; bases not matched to a gene: 9. The CDR3 has 15 residues. Germline V gene sequence: CDR1 LNHNV, CDR2 YYDKDF (reference sequence). CDR3 bases: TGTGCCACCAGCAGAGAAGACAGGGCGAGGGAAGGCTACACCTTC. It yields the protein CATSREDRAREGYTF.

This chain uses TRBV7-6 with TRBJ2-1; D might be TRBD1 (8 bases). Germline CDR1 and CDR2: SGHVS and FNYEAQ. V lost 5 bases to trimming and J lost 3 bases, with 17 bases between them. The CDR3 length is 16 residues. The CDR3 is CASSPRTGTNYNEQFF. The CDR3, as DNA: TGTGCCAGCAGCCCCCGGACAGGGACTAACTACAATGAGCAGTTCTTC. The entire variable domain, with the rest obtained from reference TRBV7-6 and TRBJ2-1, is as follows: GAGVSQSPRYKVTKRGQDVALRCDPISGHVSLYWYRQALGQGPEFLTYFNYEAQQDKSGLPNDRFSAERPEGSISTLTIQRTEQRDSAMYRCASSPRTGTNYNEQFFGPGTRLTVL.

This clonotype appeared many times. The rearrangement joins TRBV2 to TRBJ1-2, with 7 bases that match TRBD1. Trimming cost V 6 bases and J 8 bases; bases outside gene matches: 9. CDR3 size: 13 residues. Germline CDR1 reads SNHLY; CDR2 reads FYNNEI. The CDR3 DNA sequence: TGTGCCAGCAGCCTTGTGACAGGGTTCGGCTACACCTTC. It specifies CASSLVTGFGYTF.

This clonotype occurred a few times. The gene calls are TRBV6-1 and TRBJ2-4; TRBD2 agrees at 9 bases. In germline, CDR1 is MNHNS, CDR2 SASEGT. Trimming at V came to 5 bases and at J to 7 bases, leaving 6 bases not matched to a gene. CDR3 size: 14 residues. The CDR3 DNA reads TGTGCCAGCAGTACCCGGACTAGCGAGAACATTCAGTACTTC. It encodes CASSTRTSENIQYF.

This clonotype was found a few times. The chain carries TRBV12-3 or TRBV12-4 and TRBJ1-2; 7 bases map to TRBD1. The CDR3 loop spans 16 amino acids. The J segment lost 4 bases and the V segment lost 5 bases, leaving 13 bases of the junction unmatched. The CDR3 reads CASSPNAGGRIYGYTF. CDR3 in DNA: TGTGCCAGCAGTCCTAATGCAGGGGGAAGGATCTATGGCTACACCTTC.

In its sample, this clonotype was seen many times. The chain recombines TRBV12-3 or TRBV12-4 with TRBJ1-1; D call uncertain. V was clipped by 2 bases and J by 5 bases, with 9 bases between them. There are 13 residues in the CDR3. As DNA, the CDR3 is TGTGCCAGCAGTTTAATCCTGAGAACTGAAGCTTTCTTT. It encodes CASSLILRTEAFF.

This clonotype appeared many times. This chain joins TRBV5-1 and TRBJ2-7, with TRBD1 matching over 8 bases. Germline CDR1 is SGHRS and CDR2 is YFSETQ. V was clipped by 4 bases and J by 6 bases; unmatched bases: 6. CDR3 length: 13 amino acids. CDR3 amino acids: CASSPNRGSEQYF. The CDR3, as DNA: TGCGCCAGCAGCCCCAACAGGGGGTCCGAGCAGTACTTC.

This clonotype was seen many times. The rearrangement joins TRBV6-1 to TRBJ2-5, with 11 bases identical to TRBD2. J gave up 7 bases and V 5 bases, and 12 bases lay outside the gene matches. The germline V gene encodes CDR1 MNHNS and CDR2 SASEGT. The CDR3 has 16 amino acids. As DNA, the CDR3 is TGTGCCAGCAGTCAAACTAGCGGGGGTAACCCGTGGACCCAGTACTTC. Translation gives CASSQTSGGNPWTQYF.

This clonotype appeared a few times. This rearrangement joins TRBV14 to TRBJ2-1; 9 nucleotides align to TRBD2. Germline V lookup: CDR1 SGHDN, CDR2 FVKESK. The CDR3 spans 17 residues. V shed 4 bases and J 2 bases; nucleotides not matched to a gene: 9. The CDR3 reads CASSPQGSGGPYNEQFF. In nucleotides, the CDR3 is TGTGCCAGCAGCCCTCAAGGTAGCGGGGGCCCCTACAATGAGCAGTTCTTC.

This clonotype was detected ten times or more. This chain connects TRBV7-9 to TRBJ2-5; no reliable D call. Germline lookup yields CDR1 SEHNR and CDR2 FQNEAQ (reference sequence). The CDR3 length is 15 residues. The V gene lost 1 base and the J gene lost 2 bases, with 11 bases spanning the gap. The CDR3 reads CASSLVLDLQETQYF. The CDR3 DNA sequence: TGTGCCAGCAGCTTAGTTCTAGACCTGCAAGAGACCCAGTACTTC.

This clonotype came up many times. The J gene is TRBJ1-4, the V gene TRBV5-6; D might be TRBD1 (6 bases). The CDR3 spans 16 residues. V lost 4 bases and J lost 0, with 13 bases in between. Germline lookup yields CDR1 SGHDT and CDR2 YYEEEE. For the CDR3, the DNA is TGTGCCAGCAGCGGGACAAACCTCGCAACTAATGAAAAACTGTTTTTT. Its protein product is CASSGTNLATNEKLFF.

This clonotype has ten or more counts. This chain links TRBV3-1 with TRBJ2-5; D is unresolved. Per germline, CDR1 LGHDT and CDR2 YNNKEL (reference sequence). This CDR3 is 13 amino acids long. Trimming removed 1 base at V and 3 bases at J, with 6 bases between. CDR3 in DNA: TGTGCCAGCAGCCAAGTGCAGGAAGAGACCCAGTACTTC. Translated, it gives CASSQVQEETQYF.

The rearrangement uses TRBV5-6 and TRBJ1-3, with D maybe TRBD1 (6 bases). Trimming pared 4 bases from V and 4 bases from J, leaving 15 bases between. This CDR3 has 15 amino acids. Per the germline V gene, CDR1 is SGHDT and CDR2 is YYEEEE. Here the CDR3 DNA reads TGTGCCAGCAGCCCCCGGGCAGGGGCGGGAAACACCATATATTTT. It codes for CASSPRAGAGNTIYF.

This clonotype has at least ten counts. The chain joins TRBV11-1 to TRBJ2-2; either TRBD1 or TRBD2 may supply D (6 bases each). V dropped 5 bases and J dropped 3 bases, with 13 bases sitting between them. This CDR3 comprises 15 residues. Germline CDR1 and CDR2: SGHAT and FQDESV (reference sequence). The CDR3 is CASSPGGRYTGELFF. In DNA, the CDR3 is TGTGCCAGCAGCCCTGGGGGGCGCTACACCGGGGAGCTGTTTTTT.

Note on this clonotype: Since a much larger clone is just one base distant, this may be a read error. The rearrangement links TRBV28 to TRBJ2-1, with 7 bases matching TRBD2. The CDR3 totals 16 residues. Germline V gene sequence: CDR1 MDHEN, CDR2 SYDVKM. Trimming at V came to 3 bases and at J to 0 bases, leaving 5 bases not matched to a gene. The CDR3 sequence is CASSFVAGRSYNEQFF. The CDR3 DNA sequence: TGTGCCAGCAGTTTTGTAGCGGGCCGCTCCTACAATGAGCAGTTCTTC.

This chain links TRBV11-2 with TRBJ2-5, with 12 bases lining up with TRBD2. The CDR3 spans 16 residues. Germline V gene lookup returns CDR1 SGHAT and CDR2 FQNNGV. V trimming: 4 bases; J trimming: 5 bases; junction bases outside the gene matches: 8. CDR3 in amino acids: CASSSRLAGDGETQYF. In DNA, the CDR3 is TGTGCCAGCAGCTCCCGACTAGCGGGGGATGGGGAGACCCAGTACTTC.

In its sample, this clonotype was seen many times. The V gene is TRBV20-1, the J gene TRBJ1-2; 8 bases are shared with TRBD1. Per germline, CDR1 DFQATT and CDR2 SNEGSKA (reference sequence). The trim removed 3 bases at V and 7 bases at J, leaving 16 bases unmatched. This CDR3 is 16 amino acids long. The CDR3 is CSARLRGGTGYGGYTF. Written as DNA, the CDR3 is TGCAGTGCTAGGCTACGGGGGGGGACAGGTTACGGTGGCTACACCTTC.